This T cell receptor beta chain was sequenced in a study of T cell changes during pregnancy in multiple sclerosis. TCRdb's table, derived via immunoSEQ multiplex PCR, lists solely in-frame clones and lacks some. This sample has 35,000 or so clones, with approximately 91% found just once. Trimming removed 1 base from V and 5 bases from J; junction bases left unmatched: 10. Germline CDR1 and CDR2: SGHVS and FQNEAQ. This CDR3 comprises 17 residues. The TCR sequence derives from a female donor in good health, enrolled as a control in a pregnancy study. The rearrangement uses TRBV7-8 and TRBJ2-7; 11 nucleotides align to TRBD2. The starting material was peripheral blood, obtained in the second trimester of pregnancy. CDR3 sequence (DNA): TGTGCCAGCAGCTTAGGGGTTGTAGCGGGAGGGCCTGACGAGCAGTACTTC. Its translation: CASSLGVVAGGPDEQYF.